This TCR beta chain was identified in a study of beta chain features in type 1 diabetes. The study, taken as a whole, reports: Cells that show high TCR expression could be over-represented by cDNA sequencing. All four CD4+ subsets of Type 1 diabetes patients contained TCRB CDR3s that were moderately but significantly shorter.

The authors reverse transcribed all of the isolated RNA, so sequencing captured expressed TCRB transcripts. Sequenced by immunoSEQ multiplex PCR; TCRdb stores in-frame clones only, minus some. The sample lists approximately 29,000 clones, less than 75% occurring once. As to this clone: No antigen is known for it.

V was cut by 4 bases and J by 3 bases, with 22 bases left in between. This CDR3 is 18 amino acids long. Germline V gene sequence: CDR1 MNHEY, CDR2 SMNVEV (reference sequence). Sequenced input: Tregs from blood. This TCR was sampled from a woman between 25 and 40 years old with type 1 diabetes. V is TRBV27 and J is TRBJ1-5, with a possible D match to TRBD1 (5 bases). The CDR3 loop is CASSSSFPGLGVNQPQHF. The DNA of the CDR3 is TGTGCCAGCAGTTCCTCTTTTCCGGGACTTGGGGTCAATCAGCCCCAGCATTTT.